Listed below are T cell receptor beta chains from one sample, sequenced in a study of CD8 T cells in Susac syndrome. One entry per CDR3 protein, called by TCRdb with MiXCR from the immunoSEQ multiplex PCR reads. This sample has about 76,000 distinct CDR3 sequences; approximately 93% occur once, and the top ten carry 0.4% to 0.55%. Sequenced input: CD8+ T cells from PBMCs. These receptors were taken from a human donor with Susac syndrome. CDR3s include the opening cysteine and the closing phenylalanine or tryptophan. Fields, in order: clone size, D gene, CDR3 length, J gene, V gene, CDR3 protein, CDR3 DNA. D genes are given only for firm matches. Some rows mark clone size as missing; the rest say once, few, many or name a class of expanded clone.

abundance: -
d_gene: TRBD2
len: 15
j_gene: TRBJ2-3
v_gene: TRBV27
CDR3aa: CATQSTSGSTDTQYF
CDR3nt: TGTGCCACCCAGTCGACTAGCGGGAGCACAGATACGCAGTATTTT

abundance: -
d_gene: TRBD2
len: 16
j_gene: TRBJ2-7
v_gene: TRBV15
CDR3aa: CATSRVGGSGSYEQYF
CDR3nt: TGTGCCACCAGCAGAGTCGGGGGTAGCGGGAGCTACGAGCAGTACTTC

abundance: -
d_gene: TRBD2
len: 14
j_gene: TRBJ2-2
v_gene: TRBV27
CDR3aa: CASGTSGSDGELFF
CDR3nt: TGTGCCTCCGGGACTAGCGGGAGTGACGGGGAGCTGTTTTTT

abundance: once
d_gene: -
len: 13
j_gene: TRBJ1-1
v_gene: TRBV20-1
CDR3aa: CSVRGGSNTEAFF
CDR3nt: TGCAGTGTCCGAGGAGGATCGAACACTGAAGCTTTCTTT

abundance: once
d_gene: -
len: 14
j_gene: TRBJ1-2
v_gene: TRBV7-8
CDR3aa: CASSQGDRWKGYTF
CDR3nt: TGTGCCAGCAGCCAGGGCGACAGGTGGAAGGGCTACACCTTC

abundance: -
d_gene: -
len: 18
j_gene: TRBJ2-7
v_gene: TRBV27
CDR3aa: CASSLSSAHEGQVSEQYF
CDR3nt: TGTGCCAGCAGTCTTTCCTCCGCGCACGAGGGCCAAGTCTCCGAGCAGTACTTC

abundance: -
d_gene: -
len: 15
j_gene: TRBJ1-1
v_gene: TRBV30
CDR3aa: CACTRPFGESTEAFF
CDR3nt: TGTGCCTGTACTCGGCCATTCGGTGAGAGCACTGAAGCTTTCTTT

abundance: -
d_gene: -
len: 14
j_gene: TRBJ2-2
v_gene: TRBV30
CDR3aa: CAWSPGAYGGELFF
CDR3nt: TGTGCCTGGAGTCCGGGGGCTTATGGCGGGGAGCTGTTTTTT

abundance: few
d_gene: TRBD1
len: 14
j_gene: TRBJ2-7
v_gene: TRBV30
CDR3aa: CAWRYRGRFYEQYF
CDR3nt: TGTGCCTGGAGATACAGGGGAAGGTTCTACGAGCAGTACTTC

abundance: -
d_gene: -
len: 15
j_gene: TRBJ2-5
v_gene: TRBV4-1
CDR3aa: CASSQEDSSGETQYF
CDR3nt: TGCGCCAGCAGCCAAGAGGATAGCTCCGGAGAGACCCAGTACTTC

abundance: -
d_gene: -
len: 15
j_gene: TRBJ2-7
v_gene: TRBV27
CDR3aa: CASNPWGASGYEQYF
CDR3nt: TGTGCCAGCAACCCTTGGGGGGCTAGCGGTTACGAGCAGTACTTC

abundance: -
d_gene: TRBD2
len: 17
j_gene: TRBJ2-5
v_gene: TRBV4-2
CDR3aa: CASSQTSAGGVFETQYF
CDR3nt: TGTGCCAGCAGCCAGACTAGCGCGGGGGGGGTTTTTGAGACCCAGTACTTC

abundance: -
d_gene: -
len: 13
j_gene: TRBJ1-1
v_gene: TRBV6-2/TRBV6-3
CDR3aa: CATRIRPGTEAFF
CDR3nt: TGTGCCACCCGAATCCGACCGGGCACTGAAGCTTTCTTT

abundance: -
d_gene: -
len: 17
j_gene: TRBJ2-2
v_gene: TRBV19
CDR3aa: CASLLRSGITRGGELFF
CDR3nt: TGTGCCAGCCTCCTCAGGTCGGGGATCACACGAGGCGGGGAGCTGTTTTTT

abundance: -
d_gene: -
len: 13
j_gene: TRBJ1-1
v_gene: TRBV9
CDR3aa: CASSVVPSGEAFF
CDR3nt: TGTGCCAGCAGCGTAGTTCCCAGTGGTGAAGCTTTCTTT

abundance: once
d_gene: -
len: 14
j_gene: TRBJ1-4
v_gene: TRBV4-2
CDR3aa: CASSPAGHNEKLFF
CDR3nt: TGTGCCAGCAGCCCGGCAGGGCATAATGAAAAACTGTTTTTT

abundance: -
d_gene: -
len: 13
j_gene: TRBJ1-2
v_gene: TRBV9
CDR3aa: CASSADRTYGYTF
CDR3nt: TGTGCCAGCAGCGCCGACAGAACCTATGGCTACACCTTC

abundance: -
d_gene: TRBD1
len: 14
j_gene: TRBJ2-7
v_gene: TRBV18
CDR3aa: CASSPGQGAEEQYF
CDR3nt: TGTGCCAGCTCACCGGGACAGGGGGCAGAAGAGCAGTACTTC